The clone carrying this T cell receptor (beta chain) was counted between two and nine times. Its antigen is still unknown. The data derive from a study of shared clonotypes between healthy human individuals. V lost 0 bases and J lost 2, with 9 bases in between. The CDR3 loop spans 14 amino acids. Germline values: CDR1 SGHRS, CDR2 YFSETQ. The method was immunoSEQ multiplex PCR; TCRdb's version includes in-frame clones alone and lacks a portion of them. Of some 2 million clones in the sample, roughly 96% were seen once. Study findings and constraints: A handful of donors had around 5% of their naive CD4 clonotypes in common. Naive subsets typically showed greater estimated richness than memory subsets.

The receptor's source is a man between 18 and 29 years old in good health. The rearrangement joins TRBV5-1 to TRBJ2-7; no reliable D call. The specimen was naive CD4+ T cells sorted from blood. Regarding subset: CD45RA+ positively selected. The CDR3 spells CASSLEKGTYEQYF. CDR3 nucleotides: TGCGCCAGCAGCTTGGAAAAAGGGACCTACGAGCAGTACTTC.